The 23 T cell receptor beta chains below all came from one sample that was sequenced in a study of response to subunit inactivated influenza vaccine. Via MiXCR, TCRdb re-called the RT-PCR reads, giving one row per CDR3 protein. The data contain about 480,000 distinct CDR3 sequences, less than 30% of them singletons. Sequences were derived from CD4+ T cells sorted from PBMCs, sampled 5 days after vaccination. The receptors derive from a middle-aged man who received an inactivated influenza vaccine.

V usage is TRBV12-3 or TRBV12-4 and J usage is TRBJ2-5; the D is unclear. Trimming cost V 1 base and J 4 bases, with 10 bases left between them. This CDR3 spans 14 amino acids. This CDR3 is CASSLGRNSETQYF. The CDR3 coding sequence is TGTGCCAGCAGTTTAGGCAGGAACTCAGAGACCCAGTACTTC.

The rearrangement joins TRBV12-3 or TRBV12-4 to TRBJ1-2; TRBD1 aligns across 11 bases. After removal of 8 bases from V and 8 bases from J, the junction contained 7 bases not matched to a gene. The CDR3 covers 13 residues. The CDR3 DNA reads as TGTGCCAGCCGGACAGGGGGCGCGGGGGGCTACACCTTC. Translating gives CASRTGGAGGYTF.

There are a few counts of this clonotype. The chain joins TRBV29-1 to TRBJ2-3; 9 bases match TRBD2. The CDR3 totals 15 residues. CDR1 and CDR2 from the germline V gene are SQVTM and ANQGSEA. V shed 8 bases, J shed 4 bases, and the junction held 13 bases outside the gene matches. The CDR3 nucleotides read TGCAGCTCCGCACCGCGGGGGGGGTTCGCAGATACGCAGTATTTT. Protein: CSSAPRGGFADTQYF.

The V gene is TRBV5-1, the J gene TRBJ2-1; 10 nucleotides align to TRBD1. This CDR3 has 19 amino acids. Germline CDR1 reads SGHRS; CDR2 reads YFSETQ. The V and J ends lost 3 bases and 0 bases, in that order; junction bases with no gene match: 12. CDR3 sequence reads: CASSSGTGAHLSSYNEQFF. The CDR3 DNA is TGCGCCAGCAGCTCAGGGACAGGGGCTCATTTAAGCTCCTACAATGAGCAGTTCTTC.

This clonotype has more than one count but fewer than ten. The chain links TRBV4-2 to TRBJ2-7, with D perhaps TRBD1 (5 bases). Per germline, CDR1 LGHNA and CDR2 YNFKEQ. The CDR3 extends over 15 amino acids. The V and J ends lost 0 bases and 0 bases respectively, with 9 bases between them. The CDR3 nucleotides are TGTGCCAGCAGCCAAGAAGCCCAGGGCTCCTACGAGCAGTACTTC. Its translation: CASSQEAQGSYEQYF.

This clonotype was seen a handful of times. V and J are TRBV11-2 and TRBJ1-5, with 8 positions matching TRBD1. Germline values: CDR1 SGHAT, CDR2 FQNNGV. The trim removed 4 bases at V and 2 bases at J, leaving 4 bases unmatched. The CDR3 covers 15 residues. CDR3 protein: CASSSLTGGNQPQHF. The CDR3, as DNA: TGTGCCAGCAGCTCACTGACAGGGGGCAATCAGCCCCAGCATTTT.

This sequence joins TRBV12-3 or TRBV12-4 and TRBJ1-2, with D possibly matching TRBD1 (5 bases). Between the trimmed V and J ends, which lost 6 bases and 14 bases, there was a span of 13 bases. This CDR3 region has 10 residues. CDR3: CASSIGVLTF. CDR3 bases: TGTGCCAGCAGCATAGGGGTGCTTACCTTC.

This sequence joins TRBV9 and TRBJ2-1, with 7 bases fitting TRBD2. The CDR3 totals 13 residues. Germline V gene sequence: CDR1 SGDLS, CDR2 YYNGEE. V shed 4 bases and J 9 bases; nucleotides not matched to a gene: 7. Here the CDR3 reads CASSQGGYGEQFF. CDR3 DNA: TGTGCCAGCAGCCAGGGAGGGTACGGTGAGCAGTTCTTC.

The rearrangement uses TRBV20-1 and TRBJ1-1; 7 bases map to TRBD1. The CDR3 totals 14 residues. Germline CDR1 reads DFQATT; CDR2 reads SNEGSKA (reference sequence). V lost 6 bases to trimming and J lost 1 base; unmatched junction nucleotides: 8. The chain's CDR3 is CSARTGVENTEAFF. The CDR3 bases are TGCAGTGCAAGAACAGGGGTAGAGAACACTGAAGCTTTCTTT.

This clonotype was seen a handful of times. DNA of the CDR3: TGTGCCAGCAGTCGTACCGGGACTAGCGGATACAATGAGCAGTTCTTC. The encoded protein is CASSRTGTSGYNEQFF. The chain uses TRBV27 and TRBJ2-1; TRBD2 matches at 11 bases. Germline lookup yields CDR1 MNHEY and CDR2 SMNVEV (reference sequence). The junction had 7 bases not matched to a gene; V was cut back by 5 bases and J by 4 bases. The length of the CDR3 is 16 residues.

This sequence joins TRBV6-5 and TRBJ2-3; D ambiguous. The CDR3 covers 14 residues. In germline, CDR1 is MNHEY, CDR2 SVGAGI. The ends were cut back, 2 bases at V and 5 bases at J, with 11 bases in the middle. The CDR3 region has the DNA TGTGCCAGCAGTTACGGTGCGGTAGTAGATACGCAGTATTTT. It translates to CASSYGAVVDTQYF.

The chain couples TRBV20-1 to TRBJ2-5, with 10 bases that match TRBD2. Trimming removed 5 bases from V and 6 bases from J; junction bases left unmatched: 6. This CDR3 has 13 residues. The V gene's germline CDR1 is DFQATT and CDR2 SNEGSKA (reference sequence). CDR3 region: CSAVAGGIQTQYF. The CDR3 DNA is TGCAGTGCTGTAGCGGGAGGTATCCAGACCCAGTACTTC.

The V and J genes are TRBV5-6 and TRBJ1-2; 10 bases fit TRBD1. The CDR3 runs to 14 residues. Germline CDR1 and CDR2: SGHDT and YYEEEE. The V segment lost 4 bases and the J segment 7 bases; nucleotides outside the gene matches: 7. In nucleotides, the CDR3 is TGTGCCAGCAGCATGGACAGGGGGTCGGCTGGCTACACCTTC. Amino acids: CASSMDRGSAGYTF.

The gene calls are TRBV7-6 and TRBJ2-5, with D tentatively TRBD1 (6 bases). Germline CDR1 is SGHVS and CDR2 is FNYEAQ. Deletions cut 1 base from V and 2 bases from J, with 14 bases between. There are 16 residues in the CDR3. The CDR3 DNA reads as TGTGCCAGCAGCTTAGTAAGTGGACAGACACAAGAGACCCAGTACTTC. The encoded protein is CASSLVSGQTQETQYF.

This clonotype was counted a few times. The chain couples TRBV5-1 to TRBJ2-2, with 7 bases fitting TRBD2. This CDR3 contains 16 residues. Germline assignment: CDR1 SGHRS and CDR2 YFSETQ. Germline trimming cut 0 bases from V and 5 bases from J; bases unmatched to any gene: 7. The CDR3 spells CASSLVAGDRTGELFF. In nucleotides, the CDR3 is TGCGCCAGCAGCTTGGTGGCGGGAGACCGGACCGGGGAGCTGTTTTTT.

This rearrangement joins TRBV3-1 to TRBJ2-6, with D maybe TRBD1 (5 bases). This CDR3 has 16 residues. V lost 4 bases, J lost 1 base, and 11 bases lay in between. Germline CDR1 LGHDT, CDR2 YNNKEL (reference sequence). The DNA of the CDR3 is TGTGCCAGCAGCCGAAGATCAGGGTCTGGGGCCAACGTCCTGACTTTC. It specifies CASSRRSGSGANVLTF.

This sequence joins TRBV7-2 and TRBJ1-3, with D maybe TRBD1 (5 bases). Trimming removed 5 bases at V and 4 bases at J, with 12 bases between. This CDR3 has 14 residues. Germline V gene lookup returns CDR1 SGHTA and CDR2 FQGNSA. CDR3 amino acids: CASSRAGSGNTIYF. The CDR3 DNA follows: TGTGCCAGCAGCCGCGCAGGGTCGGGAAACACCATATATTTT.

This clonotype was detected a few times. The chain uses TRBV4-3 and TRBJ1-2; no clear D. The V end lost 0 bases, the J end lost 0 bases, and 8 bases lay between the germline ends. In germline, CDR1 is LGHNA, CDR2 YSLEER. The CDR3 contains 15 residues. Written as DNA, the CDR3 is TGCGCCAGCAGCCAAGAGTACAAAACTAACTATGGCTACACCTTC. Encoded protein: CASSQEYKTNYGYTF.

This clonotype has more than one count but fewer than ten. The DNA of the CDR3 is TGTGCCAGCAGTTTCGGTAGGGAAATTCAGCCCCAGCATTTT. Its protein is CASSFGREIQPQHF. The rearrangement links TRBV12-3 or TRBV12-4 to TRBJ1-5; D uncertain. Between the trimmed V and J ends, which lost 3 bases and 6 bases, there was a span of 12 bases. The CDR3 has 14 residues.

The CDR3 DNA reads as TGTGCCAGCAGCCCCATACAGGGTGCCACCGGGGAGCTGTTTTTT. Translated, it gives CASSPIQGATGELFF. J is TRBJ2-2 and V is TRBV11-3; D may be TRBD1 (6 bases). Germline V gene sequence: CDR1 SGHNT, CDR2 YENEEA. Trimming cost V 5 bases and J 4 bases, with 14 bases left between them. The CDR3 sequence is 15 residues long. The full variable domain, in which reference TRBV11-3 and TRBJ2-2 provide the parts outside the CDR3, is EAGVVQSPRYKIIEKKQPVAFWCNPISGHNTLYWYLQNLGQGPELLIRYENEEAVDDSQLPKDRFSAERLKGVDSTLKIQPAELGDSAVYLCASSPIQGATGELFFGEGSRLTVL.

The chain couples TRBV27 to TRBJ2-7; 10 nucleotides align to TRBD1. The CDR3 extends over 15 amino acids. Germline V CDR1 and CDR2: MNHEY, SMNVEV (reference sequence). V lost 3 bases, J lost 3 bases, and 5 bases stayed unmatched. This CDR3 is CASSLDRGAYYEQYF. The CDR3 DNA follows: TGTGCCAGCAGTTTGGACAGGGGGGCCTACTACGAGCAGTACTTC.

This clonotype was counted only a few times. The chain's CDR3 is CASSLALQDTQYF. The CDR3 DNA sequence: TGTGCCAGCAGCTTAGCTCTCCAGGATACGCAGTATTTT. This chain links TRBV7-2 with TRBJ2-3; no clear D gene. Germline V gene lookup returns CDR1 SGHTA and CDR2 FQGNSA. Between the trimmed V and J ends, which lost 0 bases and 6 bases, there was a span of 7 bases. The CDR3 has 13 amino acids.

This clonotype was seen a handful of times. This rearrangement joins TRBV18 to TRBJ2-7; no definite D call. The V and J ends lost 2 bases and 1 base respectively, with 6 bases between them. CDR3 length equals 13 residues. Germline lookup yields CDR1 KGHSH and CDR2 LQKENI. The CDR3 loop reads CASSPSESYEQYF. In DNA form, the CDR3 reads TGTGCCAGCTCACCAAGTGAGTCCTACGAGCAGTACTTC.